These 12 T cell receptor beta chains were sequenced from one sample in a study of cytotoxic CD8 clonotypes in ibrutinib-treated CLL. Here immunoSEQ multiplex PCR was the method, and the copy in TCRdb shows in-frame clones only, minus some. Of around 70,000 clones in the sample, 75% to 95% were seen once. The sample here was PBMCs, taken after 12 months of ibrutinib treatment. The receptors originated from a human donor with chronic lymphocytic leukemia.

V and J are TRBV2 and TRBJ1-5; possibly TRBD1 for D (5 bases). CDR3 length equals 14 residues. V lost 5 bases to trimming and J lost 2 bases, with 10 bases between them. CDR1 is SNHLY, CDR2 FYNNEI, per germline. CDR3 region: CASSTQGGNQPQHF. CDR3 bases: TGTGCCAGCAGTACGCAGGGTGGCAATCAGCCCCAGCATTTT.

The chain employs TRBV27 and TRBJ1-1; 8 nucleotides match TRBD1. V lost 0 bases and J lost 0; bases outside the gene matches: 9. Germline V gene data show CDR1 as MNHEY and CDR2 as SMNVEV (reference sequence). This CDR3 spans 18 amino acids. CDR3 sequence (DNA): TGTGCCAGCAGTTTATCCTCTACGCGACAGGGGATGAACACTGAAGCTTTCTTT. Its translation is CASSLSSTRQGMNTEAFF.

The chain has TRBV19 and TRBJ2-7; possible D gene TRBD2, 6 bases. The germline V gene has CDR1 LNHDA and CDR2 SQIVND (reference sequence). The V end lost 6 bases, the J end lost 2 bases, and 8 bases lay between the germline ends. The CDR3 loop spans 12 amino acids. CDR3 in DNA: TGTGCCAGTAGCGGAGGGGCCTACGAGCAGTACTTC. Translation gives CASSGGAYEQYF.

J is TRBJ2-7 and V is TRBV9, with 9 bases that match TRBD2. This CDR3 is built from 15 residues. J was trimmed by 6 bases and V by 0 bases; bases with no gene match: 7. Germline values: CDR1 SGDLS, CDR2 YYNGEE. This chain's CDR3 is CASSVVPSGNREQYF. The CDR3, as DNA: TGTGCCAGCAGCGTAGTCCCTAGCGGGAACCGCGAGCAGTACTTC.

The chain couples TRBV6-4 to TRBJ2-1; 8 nucleotides line up with TRBD2. The CDR3 extends over 15 amino acids. V dropped 4 bases and J dropped 9; count of bases not matched to a gene: 11. Germline V gene lookup returns CDR1 MRHNA and CDR2 SNTAGT. CDR3 protein: CASSVELAEGSEQFF. The CDR3 DNA sequence: TGTGCCAGCAGTGTGGAACTAGCGGAGGGGAGTGAGCAGTTCTTC.

V is TRBV27 and J is TRBJ2-2, with 9 bases matching TRBD2. CDR1 and CDR2 from the germline V gene are MNHEY and SMNVEV (reference sequence). The length of the CDR3 is 16 residues. Trimming at V came to 4 bases and at J to 1 base, leaving 4 bases not matched to a gene. The CDR3 nucleotides are TGTGCCAGCAGTTACCTAGCGGGACTGAACACCGGGGAGCTGTTTTTT. Translation: CASSYLAGLNTGELFF.

CDR3 nucleotides: TGTGCCAGCAGCTTATCAGGACGGGGTCAGCCCCAGCATTTT. Its protein is CASSLSGRGQPQHF. V and J are TRBV11-2 and TRBJ1-5, with D hard to call. The CDR3 is made up of 14 amino acids. Germline CDR1 reads SGHAT; CDR2 reads FQNNGV. Trimming pared 2 bases from V and 6 bases from J, leaving 11 bases between.

In its sample, this clone was seen once. V gene TRBV19 combines with J gene TRBJ1-5, with D maybe TRBD1 (6 bases). Germline assignment: CDR1 LNHDA and CDR2 SQIVND (reference sequence). This CDR3 has 16 amino acids. The V end was cut by 8 bases, the J end by 6 bases, with 23 bases between. In DNA, the CDR3 is TGTGCCAGTTGCTGGCAGGGGAGGGCGTCGGGTCAGCCCCAGCATTTT. This encodes CASCWQGRASGQPQHF. Supplemented by reference TRBV19 and TRBJ1-5, the full variable domain reads DGGITQSPKYLFRKEGQNVTLSCEQNLNHDAMYWYRQDPGQGLRLIYYSQIVNDFQKGDIAEGYSVSREKKESFPLTVTSAQKNPTAFYLCASCWQGRASGQPQHFGDGTRLSIL.

This rearrangement joins TRBV19 to TRBJ2-4, with 7 positions matching TRBD1. The V segment lost 5 bases and the J segment 3 bases; nucleotides outside the gene matches: 7. From germline, CDR1 is LNHDA and CDR2 SQIVND (reference sequence). The CDR3 has 15 residues. Here the CDR3 reads CASSWQGVGKNIQYF. As DNA, the CDR3 is TGTGCCAGTAGTTGGCAGGGGGTCGGCAAAAACATTCAGTACTTC. Supplemented by reference TRBV19 and TRBJ2-4, the full variable domain reads DGGITQSPKYLFRKEGQNVTLSCEQNLNHDAMYWYRQDPGQGLRLIYYSQIVNDFQKGDIAEGYSVSREKKESFPLTVTSAQKNPTAFYLCASSWQGVGKNIQYFGAGTRLSVL.

The V gene is TRBV5-4, the J gene TRBJ2-5; 7 bases are shared with TRBD2. V dropped 1 base and J dropped 5; count of bases not matched to a gene: 2. Per the germline V gene, CDR1 is SGHNT and CDR2 is YYREEE (reference sequence). This CDR3 region has 13 residues. CDR3: CASSLRGSETQYF. CDR3 DNA sequence: TGTGCCAGCAGCTTGCGCGGGAGTGAGACCCAGTACTTC.

This chain uses TRBV5-1 with TRBJ1-1; 7 bases are shared with TRBD1. This CDR3 contains 15 residues. Germline-derived CDR1 and CDR2 are SGHRS and YFSETQ. The V gene end was trimmed by 3 bases and the J gene end by 1 base; junction bases not matched to a gene: 6. The CDR3 protein is CASSSVTGENTEAFF. The CDR3 nucleotides read TGCGCCAGCAGCTCCGTAACAGGGGAGAACACTGAAGCTTTCTTT.

The rearrangement links TRBV7-9 to TRBJ2-1; D unclear. The length of the CDR3 is 10 residues. Per the germline V gene, CDR1 is SEHNR and CDR2 is FQNEAQ (reference sequence). Trimming pared 4 bases from V and 5 bases from J, leaving 0 bases between. The CDR3 nucleotides are TGTGCCAGCAGCTACAATGAGCAGTTCTTC. It is translated as CASSYNEQFF.